This T cell receptor (beta chain) stems from a study of T cell responses to AZD1222 COVID-19 vaccine (dated by TCRdb to the early 2020s). For the study in its entirety: AZD1222 recipients with second doses at about 4 weeks or about 12 weeks were pooled, because spike-specific TCR depth and breadth did not differ between schedules. A total of 233 trial participants underwent TCR sequencing, of whom some 210 received two doses of AZD1222 and about 25 received two doses of the MenACWY control vaccine. Trial participants were enrolled into age subgroups of 18-55, 56-69 and 70-plus years, which contained around 150, 28 and 57 TCR-sequenced participants, respectively. Results the study describes overall, beyond this receptor: No day 14 peak-response samples were available, so repertoires were characterized only after the peak T cell response. Epitopes outside the regions mutated in the B.1.351 and B.1.1.7 variants were reportedly recognized by nearly half of the unique spike-specific TCRs. Conclusions about previously exposed vaccinees were limited because only 5 or 6 AZD1222 recipients were SARS-CoV-2 seropositive at baseline. Most participants were white British and females outnumbered males, and the authors suggested that clonal diversity may have been underestimated. The whole spike protein was spanned by vaccine-associated CD4 TCRs, and dominant responses were seen in regions 160-218 and 743-854. In the small 56-69-year group, the increase in depth fell short of significance, most likely because of low power. A significant rise in spike-specific TCR breadth and depth was observed after two AZD1222 doses relative to day 0 and relative to MenACWY recipients.

Notes on this clone: Which antigen it targets is not known. Base quality data are lacking; no much larger clone is found one base away.

The CDR3 regions of human TCRbeta chains were analyzed by immunosequencing. Turning to the authors' computational methods: Repertoire TCRs were matched against a reference library of SARS-CoV-2-specific TCRs generated with the MIRA antigen-specificity platform. Breadth was defined as the fraction of unique TCRs that were SARS-CoV-2-associated. Depth was defined as the fraction of total T cells that were SARS-CoV-2-associated. Each spike-specific TCR was assigned to its reactive spike region and to a CD4 or CD8 class using the MIRA data. Log10-transformed breadth and depth values were compared by one-way ANOVA with Sidak's multiple comparisons tests. TCRdb provides this immuneACCESS table in a form limited to in-frame rearrangements. Some clones are lacking; in checked studies, under half of them reflect an unresolved V gene, and why the rest are absent is not known. V, J and clone size derive from that table, while D and trimming were established from the DNA sequence. Present in this sample are 40,000 to 45,000 clones, around 80% of which were seen just once. The ten largest clonotypes hold roughly half of the sample.

Explained via the paper, the time point label denotes: baseline before first vaccination. The vaccinee samples were drawn from two UK trials, COV001 and COV002, one of which was a single-blind randomized controlled phase 2/3 trial testing AZD1222 (ChAdOx1 nCoV-19) in healthy adults. For TCRbeta chain sequencing, PBMC samples were collected from trial participants at day 0 and at day 28 after the second dose. V trim: 6 bases; J trim: 7 bases; unmatched bases: 9. The cysteine opens and the phenylalanine closes a CDR3 of 16 amino acids. Here the CDR3 DNA is all that survives: 48 bases in frame from base 1. The germline V gene yields SNHLY for CDR1 and FYNNEI for CDR2.

The sequence was obtained from an adult in good health. This specimen consisted of peripheral blood, obtained on day 0 of AZD1222 vaccination. The receptor chain draws on TRBV2 and TRBJ2-7; TRBD2 fits 16 bases in the junction. The CDR3 protein: CASRRGLAGGAGEQYF. The DNA sequence is TGTGCCAGCAGGAGGGGACTAGCGGGAGGGGCGGGAGAGCAGTACTTC.